These 27 T cell receptor beta chains were sequenced from one sample in a study of T-cell memory formation after mild COVID-19. In TCRdb, the 5' RACE reads were re-called with MiXCR into one record per CDR3 protein. The repertoire holds fewer than 700,000 distinct CDR3 sequences, about 20% seen once, with about 8.2% in the top ten. Material for sequencing was PBMCs or a T cell subset sorted from them (not recorded which). These receptors all stem from an adult woman who had mild COVID-19 (a few samples of this study predate the infection). Cell type and time point are not known.

The V call is TRBV11-1, the J call TRBJ2-7; D gene uncertain. The CDR3 length is 16 residues. The V end was cut by 2 bases, the J end by 7 bases, with 21 bases between. Germline values: CDR1 SGHAT, CDR2 FQDESV (reference sequence). The CDR3 DNA reads as TGTGCCAGCAGCTTATTAGGGTTCGGGTCGCTACAAGAGCAGTACTTC. Translating it yields CASSLLGFGSLQEQYF. The full variable domain, completed using reference TRBV11-1 and TRBJ2-7, is EAEVAQSPRYKITEKSQAVAFWCDPISGHATLYWYRQILGQGPELLVQFQDESVVDDSQLPKDRFSAERLKGVDSTLKIQPAELGDSAMYLCASSLLGFGSLQEQYFGPGTRLTVT.

This clonotype was detected only a few times. The CDR3 DNA sequence: TGCAGTGCTAGTCCCTGGGACAGGGGCTACGAGCAGTACTTC. Protein product: CSASPWDRGYEQYF. The V call is TRBV20-1, the J call TRBJ2-7, with TRBD1 matching over 10 bases. The V gene's germline CDR1 is DFQATT and CDR2 SNEGSKA (reference sequence). CDR3 length: 14 amino acids. V shed 3 bases and J 3 bases; nucleotides not matched to a gene: 5.

This clonotype showed up just a few times. This sequence joins TRBV5-1 and TRBJ1-6; 9 positions match TRBD1. Germline CDR1 and CDR2: SGHRS and YFSETQ. The junction had 11 bases not matched to a gene; V was cut back by 5 bases and J by 8 bases. The CDR3 length is 16 residues. CDR3 sequence (DNA): TGCGCCAGCAGGGCTGATTCGGGACAGGGAGATTCACCCCTCCACTTT. This codes for CASRADSGQGDSPLHF.

The chain employs TRBV7-8 and TRBJ2-7; 11 bases align to TRBD2. Germline CDR1 and CDR2: SGHVS and FQNEAQ. This CDR3 is built from 16 residues. Trimming took 4 bases from V and 1 from J; bases not matched to a gene: 6. CDR3 sequence reads: CASSSPSGGQSYEQYF. CDR3 DNA: TGTGCCAGCAGCTCCCCTAGCGGGGGGCAATCCTACGAGCAGTACTTC.

This clonotype was picked up a small number of times. The chain is built from TRBV7-3 and TRBJ2-5; D is uncertain. The CDR3 consists of 13 residues. Between the trimmed V and J ends, which lost 3 bases and 0 bases, there was a span of 5 bases. Germline values: CDR1 SGHTA, CDR2 FQGTGA. CDR3 protein: CASSLRYQETQYF. The DNA for the CDR3 is TGTGCCAGCAGCTTGAGGTACCAAGAGACCCAGTACTTC. Full variable domain (remainder filled in from reference TRBV7-3 and TRBJ2-5): GAGVSQTPSNKVTEKGKYVELRCDPISGHTALYWYRQSLGQGPEFLIYFQGTGAADDSGLPNDRFFAVRPEGSVSTLKIQRTERGDSAVYLCASSLRYQETQYFGPGTRLLVL.

This clonotype was counted only a few times. The chain is built from TRBV5-1 and TRBJ1-1, with TRBD1 matching over 7 bases. After removal of 4 bases from V and 0 bases from J, the junction contained 6 bases not matched to a gene. Germline V lookup: CDR1 SGHRS, CDR2 YFSETQ. This CDR3 has 15 residues. The CDR3: CASSPGQLMNTEAFF. DNA of the CDR3: TGCGCCAGCAGCCCGGGACAGCTCATGAACACTGAAGCTTTCTTT.

The CDR3 DNA is TGCGCCAGCAGCTTACTAGGGGACTCGGTCGGCTACACCTTC. This sequence encodes CASSLLGDSVGYTF. The V call is TRBV5-1, the J call TRBJ1-2; weak D call: TRBD1 (5 bases). CDR3 length equals 14 residues. V lost 2 bases and J 8 bases, leaving 16 bases between the germline ends. The germline V gene has CDR1 SGHRS and CDR2 YFSETQ.

V gene TRBV9 combines with J gene TRBJ2-1; no reliable D call. The V and J ends lost 0 bases and 12 bases respectively, with 16 bases between them. Germline V gene sequence: CDR1 SGDLS, CDR2 YYNGEE. The CDR3 length is 14 residues. CDR3 bases: TGTGCCAGCAGCGTAGATAACCTCCCGGTCGTGCAGTTCTTC. Amino acid sequence: CASSVDNLPVVQFF.

V gene TRBV30 combines with J gene TRBJ2-5; tentatively, D is TRBD2 (7 bases). The CDR3 contains 13 residues. Deletions cut 5 bases from V and 5 bases from J, with 15 bases between. In germline, CDR1 is GTSNPN, CDR2 SVGIG (reference sequence). The CDR3 region is CAWGRGAGETQYF. CDR3 in DNA: TGTGCCTGGGGACGGGGGGCAGGGGAGACCCAGTACTTC.

The chain uses TRBV5-1 and TRBJ1-1, with TRBD1 matching 12 bases. The V and J ends lost 0 bases and 8 bases, in that order; junction bases with no gene match: 8. This CDR3 is 16 amino acids long. Germline V gene lookup returns CDR1 SGHRS and CDR2 YFSETQ. CDR3 in amino acids: CASSLAGTGGKVEAFF. The CDR3, as DNA: TGCGCCAGCAGCTTGGCTGGGACAGGGGGCAAAGTCGAAGCTTTCTTT.

The chain links TRBV29-1 to TRBJ1-2; D is possibly TRBD1 (6 bases). Germline V gene data show CDR1 as SQVTM and CDR2 as ANQGSEA. V shed 0 bases and J shed 2 bases, with 13 bases lying between them. The CDR3 has 15 residues. CDR3 protein: CSVEDRGRGNYGYTF. Written as DNA, the CDR3 is TGCAGCGTTGAAGATCGGGGCAGGGGAAACTATGGCTACACCTTC.

This chain connects TRBV7-9 to TRBJ2-5; 7 nucleotides agree with TRBD2. The CDR3 totals 15 residues. Germline V gene data show CDR1 as SEHNR and CDR2 as FQNEAQ (reference sequence). The trim removed 2 bases at V and 5 bases at J, leaving 8 bases unmatched. CDR3 DNA: TGTGCCAGCAGCTTATCATTAAGCGGGATGGAGACCCAGTACTTC. Encoded protein: CASSLSLSGMETQYF.

This clonotype was counted between two and nine times. This chain connects TRBV11-2 to TRBJ2-7, with 7 nucleotides matching TRBD1. The CDR3 spans 14 residues. With 8 bases clipped from V and 3 bases from J, the junction kept 10 bases outside the gene matches. Per germline, CDR1 SGHAT and CDR2 FQNNGV. The CDR3: CASGEDRVLYEQYF. CDR3 sequence (DNA): TGTGCCAGCGGTGAAGACAGGGTGCTCTACGAGCAGTACTTC.

This sequence joins TRBV6-1 and TRBJ2-1; 8 nucleotides match TRBD2. This CDR3 comprises 14 residues. V trimming: 7 bases; J trimming: 1 base; junction bases outside the gene matches: 3. CDR1 is MNHNS and CDR2 is SASEGT in the germline V gene. CDR3 nucleotide sequence: TGTGCCAGCAAGGAGCGGGGGTCCTACAATGAGCAGTTCTTC. It yields the protein CASKERGSYNEQFF.

This clonotype was counted between two and nine times. The rearrangement links TRBV7-2 to TRBJ2-1; D not resolved. The V gene lost 1 base and the J gene lost 1 base, with 11 bases spanning the gap. The CDR3 consists of 16 residues. Germline CDR1 reads SGHTA; CDR2 reads FQGNSA. CDR3 residues: CASSLGPLGSYNEQFF. The CDR3 coding sequence is TGTGCCAGCAGCTTAGGTCCCTTAGGATCCTACAATGAGCAGTTCTTC.

This clonotype came up a few times. This sequence joins TRBV7-2 and TRBJ2-5, with D perhaps TRBD2 (5 bases). CDR3 length: 15 residues. With 4 bases removed from V and 1 base from J, the gap between germline ends came to 13 bases. The germline CDR1 and CDR2 sequences are SGHTA and FQGNSA. The CDR3 DNA sequence: TGTGCCAGCAGCTCCCTAACGGGGTTCCAAGAGACCCAGTACTTC. Protein sequence: CASSSLTGFQETQYF.

J is TRBJ2-1 and V is TRBV27; TRBD2 agrees at 11 bases. This CDR3 has 15 amino acids. Germline CDR1 MNHEY, CDR2 SMNVEV (reference sequence). J lost 8 bases, V lost 2 bases, and 5 bases had no gene match. The CDR3 spells CASSLTSGSSYEQFF. The CDR3 coding sequence is TGTGCCAGCAGTTTAACTAGCGGGAGTAGTTATGAGCAGTTCTTC.

The chain couples TRBV5-1 to TRBJ2-2; D is unclear. Trimming took 0 bases from V and 3 from J, leaving 3 bases between them. CDR3 length equals 13 residues. CDR1 is SGHRS, CDR2 YFSETQ, per germline. The CDR3 coding sequence is TGCGCCAGCAGCTTGGAGGACACCGGGGAGCTGTTTTTT. Its translation: CASSLEDTGELFF.

The chain joins TRBV7-9 to TRBJ2-3; D gene unclear. The CDR3 covers 14 residues. CDR1 SEHNR and CDR2 FQNEAQ come from the germline V gene (reference sequence). Trimming took off 5 bases at V and 4 bases at J, with 13 bases between the two ends. CDR3 DNA sequence: TGTGCCAGCAGCATCGCAGGCCTTTCAGATACGCAGTATTTT. Amino acid sequence: CASSIAGLSDTQYF. Full variable domain (rest looked up from reference TRBV7-9 and TRBJ2-3): DTGVSQNPRHKITKRGQNVTFRCDPISEHNRLYWYRQTLGQGPEFLTYFQNEAQLEKSRLLSDRFSAERPKGSFSTLEIQRTEQGDSAMYLCASSIAGLSDTQYFGPGTRLTVL.

This clonotype was seen a single time. The chain employs TRBV3-1 and TRBJ1-1; D not certain. The CDR3 consists of 15 residues. The V gene's germline CDR1 is LGHDT and CDR2 YNNKEL (reference sequence). Trimming removed 0 bases from V and 4 bases from J, with 12 bases in between. The CDR3 reads CASSQDVGKGTEAFF. The CDR3 coding sequence is TGTGCCAGCAGCCAAGATGTGGGGAAAGGCACTGAAGCTTTCTTT.

The chain combines TRBV7-9 with TRBJ2-7; possibly TRBD1 for D (5 bases). CDR1 SEHNR and CDR2 FQNEAQ come from the germline V gene (reference sequence). V gave up 1 base and J gave up 4 bases, with 11 bases separating them. The CDR3 contains 14 residues. The CDR3 nucleotides read TGTGCCAGCAGCTTAGGGTCAGGGAAGTACGAGCAGTACTTC. Its protein product is CASSLGSGKYEQYF.

In this sample, this clonotype turned up a few times. This rearrangement joins TRBV5-6 to TRBJ1-2; 8 bases agree with TRBD1. Germline V CDR1 and CDR2: SGHDT, YYEEEE. After removal of 4 bases from V and 5 bases from J, the junction contained 10 bases not matched to a gene. CDR3 length: 15 residues. The CDR3 region has the DNA TGTGCCAGCAGCGTCGCCGGGACAGGAAGTTATGGCTACACCTTC. This gives the protein CASSVAGTGSYGYTF.

This clonotype was counted a few times. The genes are TRBV5-1 and TRBJ2-1; 7 nucleotides align to TRBD2. Trimming at V came to 1 base and at J to 2 bases, leaving 6 bases not matched to a gene. The CDR3 loop spans 16 amino acids. CDR1 SGHRS and CDR2 YFSETQ come from the germline V gene. The CDR3: CASSLREDPTYNEQFF. The CDR3, as DNA: TGCGCCAGCAGCTTGCGGGAGGATCCCACCTACAATGAGCAGTTCTTC.

The chain links TRBV15 to TRBJ2-5; D is uncertain. This CDR3 is 13 amino acids long. Germline V gene lookup returns CDR1 LNHNV and CDR2 YYDKDF (reference sequence). The V gene lost 0 bases and the J gene lost 4 bases, with 6 bases spanning the gap. The CDR3 protein is CATSRDLLETQYF. The CDR3 bases are TGTGCCACCAGCAGAGATTTGCTAGAGACCCAGTACTTC.

The rearrangement joins TRBV6-2 or TRBV6-3 to TRBJ1-2; D is undetermined. Germline V gene lookup returns CDR1 MNHEY and CDR2 SVGEGT. The CDR3 sequence is 13 residues long. V shed 6 bases and J shed 4 bases, with 12 bases lying between them. CDR3: CASSAPGAYGYTF. CDR3 bases: TGTGCCAGCAGCGCTCCGGGAGCCTATGGCTACACCTTC.

There are a few counts of this clonotype. The chain is built from TRBV6-2 or TRBV6-3 and TRBJ2-3, with TRBD2 matching 8 bases. The length of the CDR3 is 15 residues. The germline gives CDR1 MNHEY, CDR2 SVGEGT. The trim removed 6 bases at V and 2 bases at J, leaving 7 bases unmatched. The CDR3 loop is CASRTTSAYTDTQYF. The CDR3 coding sequence is TGTGCCAGCAGAACGACTAGCGCTTACACAGATACGCAGTATTTT.

This clonotype has more than one count but fewer than ten. The rearrangement links TRBV18 to TRBJ2-5; D may be TRBD1 (5 bases). The ends were cut back, 1 base at V and 2 bases at J, with 14 bases in the middle. CDR3 length: 16 residues. Germline CDR1 KGHSH, CDR2 LQKENI. The CDR3 nucleotides read TGTGCCAGCTCACCACTTTACAGGCGAAAACAAGAGACCCAGTACTTC. Translation gives CASSPLYRRKQETQYF. The entire variable domain, with the rest obtained from reference TRBV18 and TRBJ2-5, is as follows: NAGVMQNPRHLVRRRGQEARLRCSPMKGHSHVYWYRQLPEEGLKFMVYLQKENIIDESGMPKERFSAEFPKEGPSILRIQQVVRGDSAAYFCASSPLYRRKQETQYFGPGTRLLVL.